Below are 23 T cell receptor beta chains sequenced from a single sample in a study of cytomegalovirus exposure and HLA in healthy donors. Amplification used 60 Vbeta primers and 13 Jbeta primers. Measured with immunoSEQ multiplex PCR; TCRdb has only the in-frame clones, and not every one. The sample comprises about 90,000 clones, roughly four fifths of which are singletons, and 0.57% rests with the top ten. Sequenced material: PBMCs. These receptors all come from a man aged 25-45 years in good health and CMV-seronegative.

This clone was recorded a few times. The J gene is TRBJ1-1, the V gene TRBV4-2, with D perhaps TRBD1 (5 bases). Germline assignment: CDR1 LGHNA and CDR2 YNFKEQ. V lost 1 base to trimming and J lost 6 bases, with 15 bases between them. The CDR3 has 15 residues. CDR3 sequence reads: CASSQAIGGWAEAFF. The CDR3 coding sequence is TGTGCCAGCAGCCAAGCGATCGGGGGGTGGGCTGAAGCTTTCTTT.

The gene calls are TRBV25-1 and TRBJ1-4; 7 bases align to TRBD1. The CDR3 is 17 residues long. The J segment lost 0 bases and the V segment lost 0 bases, leaving 4 bases of the junction unmatched. CDR1 is MGHDK and CDR2 is SYGVNS in the germline V gene. Here the CDR3 reads CASSEYSQGATNEKLFF. CDR3 nucleotides: TGTGCCAGCAGTGAATATAGCCAGGGGGCAACTAATGAAAAACTGTTTTTT.

This clone has a handful of counts. Other DNA sequences from this sample encode an identical CDR3 as well. The CDR3 loop reads CASSLSRDRNTEAFF. Here the CDR3 DNA reads TGTGCCAGCAGTTTATCCCGGGACAGGAACACTGAAGCTTTCTTT. The chain combines TRBV27 with TRBJ1-1; 7 bases line up with TRBD1. Trimming removed 0 bases from V and 1 base from J; junction bases left unmatched: 2. The CDR3 extends over 15 amino acids. CDR1 and CDR2 (germline): MNHEY, SMNVEV (reference sequence).

This chain uses TRBV10-3 with TRBJ2-3; perhaps TRBD1 as D (6 bases). Looked up from germline, CDR1 is ENHRY and CDR2 is SYGVKD. V was pared by 5 bases and J by 4 bases, with 7 bases between. The CDR3 is 12 amino acids. CDR3 bases: TGTGCCATCAGTTCAGGGGCAGATACGCAGTATTTT. Translation: CAISSGADTQYF.

The chain combines TRBV27 with TRBJ1-5; D possibly corresponds to TRBD1 (6 bases). V dropped 6 bases and J dropped 0 bases, with 12 bases sitting between them. This CDR3 has 15 residues. Per germline, CDR1 MNHEY and CDR2 SMNVEV (reference sequence). In DNA form, the CDR3 reads TGTGCCAGCAGCTCGGACAGCTATAGCAATCAGCCCCAGCATTTT. This codes for CASSSDSYSNQPQHF.

The chain recombines TRBV10-1 with TRBJ2-7, with a weak D call TRBD1 (7 bases). From germline, CDR1 is WNHNN and CDR2 SYGVQD (reference sequence). This CDR3 comprises 15 residues. Trimming took off 2 bases at V and 4 bases at J, with 15 bases between the two ends. CDR3 sequence reads: CASSEIRGARYEQYV. The CDR3 DNA is TGCGCCAGCAGTGAGATCAGGGGGGCGAGATACGAGCAGTACGTC.

This chain connects TRBV5-1 to TRBJ2-5; 10 positions agree with TRBD2. Germline V gene sequence: CDR1 SGHRS, CDR2 YFSETQ. The J segment lost 6 bases and the V segment lost 0 bases, leaving 14 bases of the junction unmatched. The CDR3 is made up of 18 amino acids. The CDR3: CASSLAVGSGGIRKTQYF. The CDR3 DNA reads as TGCGCCAGCAGCTTGGCCGTTGGTAGCGGGGGGATTCGTAAGACCCAGTACTTC. The full variable domain, with the rest looked up from reference TRBV5-1 and TRBJ2-5, is KAGVTQTPRYLIKTRGQQVTLSCSPISGHRSVSWYQQTPGQGLQFLFEYFSETQRNKGNFPGRFSGRQFSNSRSEMNVSTLELGDSALYLCASSLAVGSGGIRKTQYFGPGTRLLVL.

The chain combines TRBV13 with TRBJ1-3; D is possibly TRBD1 (5 bases). The CDR3 runs 16 residues. V lost 0 bases and J 2 bases, leaving 11 bases between the germline ends. Germline V gives CDR1 PRHDT, CDR2 FYEKMQ (reference sequence). The CDR3 sequence is CASSLGRGLTGNTIYF. The CDR3 DNA is TGTGCCAGCAGCTTAGGAAGGGGATTAACTGGAAACACCATATATTTT.

The chain is built from TRBV21-1 and TRBJ2-2; the D call in the table, TRBD2, was not verified against the DNA. TRBV21-1 is a pseudogene segment. CDR3 length: 17 residues. The CDR3 bases are TGTGCCAGCAGCAAAGGGACTAGCGGGAGGGACACCGGGGAGCTGTTTTTT. Translated, it gives CASSKGTSGRDTGELFF.

The chain couples TRBV9 to TRBJ2-1, with a tentative D call TRBD2 (5 bases). The ends were cut back, 1 base at V and 7 bases at J, with 18 bases in the middle. Germline CDR1 and CDR2: SGDLS and YYNGEE. The CDR3 is 16 residues long. In DNA, the CDR3 is TGTGCCAGCAGCGTACGAGGGCTCAGCGATTGGAATGAGCAGTTCTTC. Its protein product is CASSVRGLSDWNEQFF.

The chain couples TRBV4-2 to TRBJ2-5; 7 bases align to TRBD2. In germline, CDR1 is LGHNA, CDR2 YNFKEQ. The CDR3 has 16 residues. V lost 1 base, J lost 5 bases, and 10 bases stayed unmatched. The CDR3 loop reads CASSQVGRGGEETQYF. CDR3 DNA sequence: TGTGCCAGCAGCCAAGTCGGCCGCGGGGGAGAGGAGACCCAGTACTTC.

This clone was seen once. The CDR3 reads CASSSRDRGYEQYF. In nucleotides, the CDR3 is TGTGCCAGCAGCAGCCGGGACAGGGGGTACGAGCAGTACTTC. The rearrangement uses TRBV5-4 and TRBJ2-7; TRBD1 matches at 11 bases. The CDR3 is 14 residues long. Germline V gene data show CDR1 as SGHNT and CDR2 as YYREEE (reference sequence). V shed 4 bases, J shed 4 bases, and the junction held 4 bases outside the gene matches.

The CDR3 DNA is TGCGCCAGCAGCTTGGAGGGGGGGGCAAGTCAGCCCCAGCATTTT. It is translated as CASSLEGGASQPQHF. The chain has TRBV5-1 and TRBJ1-5, with a possible D match to TRBD1 (6 bases). The CDR3 is made up of 15 amino acids. Trimming shortened V by 0 bases and J by 6 bases, and 13 bases separated the two germline ends. Germline V gene lookup returns CDR1 SGHRS and CDR2 YFSETQ.

The chain recombines TRBV6-1 with TRBJ2-7; TRBD2 agrees at 7 bases. CDR3 length: 18 amino acids. Trimming cost V 4 bases and J 0 bases; bases outside gene matches: 15. Looked up from germline, CDR1 is MNHNS and CDR2 is SASEGT. CDR3 residues: CASSGGIRGRTSSYEQYF. The CDR3 DNA follows: TGTGCCAGCAGTGGAGGGATTCGGGGAAGGACTAGCTCCTACGAGCAGTACTTC.

In its sample, this clone was seen once. The CDR3 protein is CASSLGSTEAFF. In nucleotides, the CDR3 is TGCGCCAGCAGCTTGGGTAGTACTGAAGCTTTCTTT. This chain connects TRBV5-1 to TRBJ1-1; D is uncertain. This CDR3 has 12 amino acids. With 0 bases removed from V and 5 bases from J, the gap between germline ends came to 5 bases. The germline CDR1 and CDR2 sequences are SGHRS and YFSETQ. The full variable domain, completed using reference TRBV5-1 and TRBJ1-1, is KAGVTQTPRYLIKTRGQQVTLSCSPISGHRSVSWYQQTPGQGLQFLFEYFSETQRNKGNFPGRFSGRQFSNSRSEMNVSTLELGDSALYLCASSLGSTEAFFGQGTRLTVV.

The chain carries TRBV19 and TRBJ2-7, with D maybe TRBD2 (6 bases). CDR3 length equals 16 residues. V was shortened by 5 bases and J by 2 bases, with 19 bases between the two germline ends. CDR1 is LNHDA and CDR2 is SQIVND in the germline V gene (reference sequence). In nucleotides, the CDR3 is TGTGCCAGTAGTCGAAATCCTGGGGGGTTTGCCTACGAGCAGTACTTC. Amino acid sequence: CASSRNPGGFAYEQYF.

The CDR3 protein is CASSFGRGRGTDTQYF. The DNA of the CDR3 is TGTGCCAGCAGCTTCGGGCGGGGCCGCGGCACAGATACGCAGTATTTT. The chain links TRBV7-3 to TRBJ2-3; TRBD2 is a possible D gene (6 bases). The CDR3 has 16 amino acids. V lost 3 bases and J lost 1, with 14 bases in between. Germline lookup yields CDR1 SGHTA and CDR2 FQGTGA.

The gene calls are TRBV21-1 and TRBJ2-3; TRBD2 was called by the table and not checked on the DNA. TRBV21-1 is deemed a pseudogene. The length of the CDR3 is 17 residues. CDR3 amino acids: CASSTSGGRAIADTQYF. The CDR3 DNA follows: TGTGCCAGCAGCACGAGTGGCGGGAGGGCCATCGCAGATACGCAGTATTTT.

The V call is TRBV11-2, the J call TRBJ1-1, with no clear D. The CDR3 spans 14 residues. Deletions cut 1 base from V and 4 bases from J, with 10 bases between. Germline V CDR1 and CDR2: SGHAT, FQNNGV. CDR3 DNA: TGTGCCAGCAGCTTAGCCAAGAGAGGCACTGAAGCTTTCTTT. Its protein is CASSLAKRGTEAFF.

This chain uses TRBV7-3 with TRBJ2-3; D might be TRBD2 (6 bases). The CDR3 is 15 residues long. Germline V gene sequence: CDR1 SGHTA, CDR2 FQGTGA. V lost 4 bases, J lost 2 bases, and 13 bases lay in between. The CDR3 sequence: CASSWWGEATDTQYF. In DNA form, the CDR3 reads TGTGCCAGCAGCTGGTGGGGGGAAGCCACAGATACGCAGTATTTT.

The rearrangement links TRBV7-9 to TRBJ1-4; D gene unclear. The CDR3 is 12 amino acids. The V gene lost 2 bases and the J gene lost 8 bases, with 6 bases spanning the gap. Germline lookup yields CDR1 SEHNR and CDR2 FQNEAQ (reference sequence). The CDR3 DNA follows: TGTGCCAGCAGCTTAACTAGGGAAAAACTGTTTTTT. The encoded protein is CASSLTREKLFF.

This sequence joins TRBV6-1 and TRBJ1-1, with 7 bases identical to TRBD1. The CDR3 spans 14 residues. Per the germline V gene, CDR1 is MNHNS and CDR2 is SASEGT. V trimming: 5 bases; J trimming: 1 base; junction bases outside the gene matches: 4. CDR3 in amino acids: CASSKGQANTEAFF. For the CDR3, the DNA is TGTGCCAGCAGTAAAGGACAGGCGAACACTGAAGCTTTCTTT.

CDR3 sequence reads: CASSGLRQGPRGETQYF. In DNA, the CDR3 is TGTGCCAGCAGTGGACTCCGACAGGGGCCGCGGGGGGAGACCCAGTACTTC. The chain joins TRBV6-1 to TRBJ2-5; possible D gene TRBD1, 8 bases. CDR3 length: 17 residues. V dropped 4 bases and J dropped 5 bases, with 23 bases sitting between them. Germline V gene lookup returns CDR1 MNHNS and CDR2 SASEGT.